The rows below give T cell receptor beta chains drawn from one sample of a study of CD8 T cell repertoires and HIV-1 epitope variants. Sequenced by immunoSEQ multiplex PCR; TCRdb stores in-frame clones only, minus some. This sample has some 5,000 clones, with around 66% found just once. Their antigens remain unidentified. Sequencing was done on a sample of cultured CD8+ T cells derived from PBMCs. The receptor set was obtained from a male donor with HIV. Each CDR3 is given with its conserved first and last residue. A D gene is named only where the DNA matches it firmly. Clone size, where shown, is once, few, many, or a class for clones that have expanded.

TGCGCCAGCAGCCAAGACCTACTAGCGGGGGGACAAGAGACCCAGTACTTC,CASSQDLLAGGQETQYF,TRBD2,TRBJ2-5,TRBV4-3,.
TGTGCCAGCAGTGGCGGACTGGGCTCCTACAATGAGCAGTTCTTC,CASSGGLGSYNEQFF,.,TRBJ2-1,TRBV2,.
TGTGCCAGCAGCCCGGGGACGCGAGAGACCCAGTACTTC,CASSPGTRETQYF,.,TRBJ2-5,TRBV7-8,.
TGTGCCTGGAGTGGTGAGGTTGTTGGCGATACGCAGTATTTT,CAWSGEVVGDTQYF,.,TRBJ2-3,TRBV30,.
TGTGCCAGCAGGATGCTGACAGGGGGAGGAACTGAAGCTTTCTTT,CASRMLTGGGTEAFF,TRBD1,TRBJ1-1,TRBV28,.
TGTGCCAGCAGTTACTCGCCAGGGTTAGACTACGAGCAGTACTTC,CASSYSPGLDYEQYF,.,TRBJ2-7,TRBV6-6,few
TGCGCCAGCAGTGAGTCGCTGGACACCTCCTACAATGAGCAGTTCTTC,CASSESLDTSYNEQFF,.,TRBJ2-1,TRBV10-2,.
TGTGCCAGCAGCTTAGGGTCGGGAGGGCCGAACAATGAGCAGTTCTTC,CASSLGSGGPNNEQFF,TRBD2,TRBJ2-1,TRBV11-2,.
TGTGCCATCAGTGAGTCGAGGGTTGGGTTAAGCAATCAGCCCCAGCATTTT,CAISESRVGLSNQPQHF,.,TRBJ1-5,TRBV10-3,.
TGTGCCAGCTCACCAAGCGCCATCAGCTCTGGAAACACCATATATTTT,CASSPSAISSGNTIYF,.,TRBJ1-3,TRBV18,once
TGTGCCAGTAGGACCGGGACTAGCGGGCTCTCCTACAATGAGCAGTTCTTC,CASRTGTSGLSYNEQFF,TRBD2,TRBJ2-1,TRBV19,.
TGTGCCAGCGAATCCGGGACAGGGATAGATGAGCAGTTCTTC,CASESGTGIDEQFF,TRBD1,TRBJ2-1,TRBV11-3,.
TGTGCCAGCAGTTTATTTTCAGGGGTCGGCGAAAAACTGTTTTTT,CASSLFSGVGEKLFF,.,TRBJ1-4,TRBV27,.
TGTGCCAGCAGCTCTCGCCGGGGGAAGAGAGAGACCCAGTACTTC,CASSSRRGKRETQYF,.,TRBJ2-5,TRBV14,.
TGCAGCGTTGAGGGGGCAGCAAGCTCCTACGAGCAGTACTTC,CSVEGAASSYEQYF,.,TRBJ2-7,TRBV29-1,.
TGTGCCAGCAGCTTGGGACAGTACAATGAGCAGTTCTTC,CASSLGQYNEQFF,TRBD1,TRBJ2-1,TRBV11-2,.
TGTGCCAGTAGTATCGGCAGGGGGGACACTGAAGCTTTCTTT,CASSIGRGDTEAFF,TRBD1,TRBJ1-1,TRBV19,few
TGCGCCAGCAGCTTTGCCGAACCCTACGAGCAGTACTTC,CASSFAEPYEQYF,.,TRBJ2-7,TRBV5-1,.
TGTGCCAGCAGTTCTAATAGCGGCAATGAGCAGTTCTTC,CASSSNSGNEQFF,.,TRBJ2-1,TRBV27,few
TGTGCCAGCAGTCGGGACAGTAACTATGGCTACACCTTC,CASSRDSNYGYTF,TRBD1,TRBJ1-2,TRBV7-9,once
TGTGCCAGCAACTTTGGCGGGAACACTGAAGCTTTCTTT,CASNFGGNTEAFF,.,TRBJ1-1,TRBV11-2,.
TGCGCCAGCAGCACAGAGACTAGCGGGTTTGAAAATGACCAAGAGACCCAGTACTTC,CASSTETSGFENDQETQYF,TRBD2,TRBJ2-5,TRBV5-1,.
TGTGCCAGCAGCTCAAGCCTATACAATGAGCAGTTCTTC,CASSSSLYNEQFF,.,TRBJ2-1,TRBV5-4,.
TGTGCCTGGAGTGTAATGGAAGAGACCCAGTACTTC,CAWSVMEETQYF,.,TRBJ2-5,TRBV30,.
TGTGCCAGCAGTAACAGGGACGAGCAGTACTTC,CASSNRDEQYF,.,TRBJ2-7,TRBV27,.
TGCGCCAGCCAAGGACCAGATACGCAGTATTTT,CASQGPDTQYF,.,TRBJ2-3,TRBV10-2,.
TGTGCCAGCAGCCCCCAGGGACAGGGGTTGGTTGCCGGGGAGCTGTTTTTT,CASSPQGQGLVAGELFF,TRBD1,TRBJ2-2,TRBV13,.
TGTGCCAGCAGCTTACACAGCGGAGGATTGTACGAGCAGTACTTC,CASSLHSGGLYEQYF,.,TRBJ2-7,TRBV7-2,few
TGTGCCAGCAGGGAGATGGGGGGCTACACCTTC,CASREMGGYTF,.,TRBJ1-2,TRBV9,.
TGTGCCAGTAGTACACAAACGGACAGGACGATGCGGGAAAAACTGTTTTTT,CASSTQTDRTMREKLFF,TRBD1,TRBJ1-4,TRBV19,.
TGTGCCAGCAGCTTAGGGCAGGCTGGGGCCAACGTCCTGACTTTC,CASSLGQAGANVLTF,.,TRBJ2-6,TRBV7-3,.
TGTGCCAGCAGCGAGGGACAGGCGTCCAATCAGCCCCAGCATTTT,CASSEGQASNQPQHF,TRBD1,TRBJ1-5,TRBV5-8,.
TGTGCCAGCAGCTTAGCGCTGGGTGGAGGGGGCGCAGACTATGGCTACACCTTC,CASSLALGGGGADYGYTF,TRBD1,TRBJ1-2,TRBV7-8,.
TGTGCCAGCAGCGGGGAGGGTGAAGCTTTCTTT,CASSGEGEAFF,.,TRBJ1-1,TRBV9,.
TGTGCCAGCAGCTCAAGACAGGGGGCGGTCGGGGCCAACGTCCTGACTTTC,CASSSRQGAVGANVLTF,TRBD1,TRBJ2-6,TRBV7-9,.
TGCGCCAGCAGCCAAGATCGGCAGAACACTGAAGCTTTCTTT,CASSQDRQNTEAFF,.,TRBJ1-1,TRBV4-3,.
TGCGCCAGCAGTAGCGGGATCGGCGAGACCCAGTACTTC,CASSSGIGETQYF,TRBD2,TRBJ2-5,TRBV5-1,.
TGTGCCAGCAGCAAAGATAGCGGGGGAACCTACGAGCAGTACTTC,CASSKDSGGTYEQYF,.,TRBJ2-7,TRBV21-1,.
TGTGCCACCGGAGGCGCTAGCGGTTACGAGCAGTACTTC,CATGGASGYEQYF,TRBD2,TRBJ2-7,TRBV25-1,.
TGTGCCAGCAGCTTCCTAGCGGGAGCAGTTCGTGAGCAGTTCTTC,CASSFLAGAVREQFF,TRBD2,TRBJ2-1,TRBV5-4,.
TGTGCCAGCAGCGTAGTAGGTGGGGGACAGGGATCTTACAATGAGCAGTTCTTC,CASSVVGGGQGSYNEQFF,TRBD1,TRBJ2-1,TRBV9,.
TGTGCCAGCAGTTCTAGCGGATCGGGCACAGATACGCAGTATTTT,CASSSSGSGTDTQYF,.,TRBJ2-3,TRBV21-1,.
TGTGCCACCAGCCCGACTGCTAATCAGCCCCAGCATTTT,CATSPTANQPQHF,.,TRBJ1-5,TRBV15,.
TGTGCCAGCAGCTCCCCTCGTACCGCTAACTATGGCTACACCTTC,CASSSPRTANYGYTF,.,TRBJ1-2,TRBV28,.
TGTGCCAGCAGCGTAGGGGTTGGCCACGAGCAGTACTTC,CASSVGVGHEQYF,.,TRBJ2-7,TRBV9,.
TGTGCCAGCAGTGAAGCCACCGGGACAGGGGGCTTTTATAGCAATCAGCCCCAGCATTTT,CASSEATGTGGFYSNQPQHF,TRBD1,TRBJ1-5,TRBV6-1,.
TGTGCCAGCAGTTTAGGGACTGATAGCAATCAGCCCCAGCATTTT,CASSLGTDSNQPQHF,.,TRBJ1-5,TRBV28,few
TGTGCCAGCAGCTCTGGGGGACAGTGGTATGGCTACACCTTC,CASSSGGQWYGYTF,TRBD1,TRBJ1-2,TRBV28,.
TGTGCCAGCACTTCCACCCTCAAATACAATGAGCAGTTCTTC,CASTSTLKYNEQFF,.,TRBJ2-1,TRBV28,.
TGTGCCAGCAGTGAACGAGGTGGGTCCCACAATGAGCAGTTCTTC,CASSERGGSHNEQFF,.,TRBJ2-1,TRBV2,once
TGTGCCAGCAGTTCAGGACTAGCGGGAGGGTATGATACGCAGTATTTT,CASSSGLAGGYDTQYF,TRBD2,TRBJ2-3,TRBV27,.
TGTGCCAGCAGCTTGTGGGCCTACGAGCAGTACTTC,CASSLWAYEQYF,.,TRBJ2-7,TRBV5-6,.
TGTGCCAGCAGTTCCGCCCGACTAGCGGGATTGACCGGGGAGCTGTTTTTT,CASSSARLAGLTGELFF,TRBD2,TRBJ2-2,TRBV27,.